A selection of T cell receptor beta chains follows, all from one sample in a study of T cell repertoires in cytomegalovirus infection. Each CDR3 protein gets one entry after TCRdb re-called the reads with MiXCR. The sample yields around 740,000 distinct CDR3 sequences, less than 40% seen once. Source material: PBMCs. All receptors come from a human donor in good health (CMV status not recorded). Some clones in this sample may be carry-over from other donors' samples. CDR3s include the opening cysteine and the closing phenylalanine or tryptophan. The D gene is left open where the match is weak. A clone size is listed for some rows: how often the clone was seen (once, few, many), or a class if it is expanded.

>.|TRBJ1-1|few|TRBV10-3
CAIRRGGEGTEAFF
TGTGCCATCAGAAGGGGAGGGGAGGGCACTGAAGCTTTCTTT
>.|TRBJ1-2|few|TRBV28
CASSTIPTGYGYTF
TGTGCCAGCAGTACCATTCCGACGGGCTATGGCTACACCTTC
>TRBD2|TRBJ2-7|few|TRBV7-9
CASSIAGGLEQYF
TGTGCCAGCAGCATAGCGGGAGGGCTCGAGCAGTACTTC
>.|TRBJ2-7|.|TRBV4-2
CASSQGTGLSYEQYF
TGTGCCAGCAGCCAGGGGACTGGCCTCTCCTACGAGCAGTACTTC
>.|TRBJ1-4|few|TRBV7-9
CASSFPGRQEKLFF
TGTGCCAGCAGCTTCCCAGGACGGCAGGAAAAACTGTTTTTT
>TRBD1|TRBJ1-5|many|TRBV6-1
CASSGQGVNQPQHF
TGTGCCAGCAGTGGACAGGGGGTAAATCAGCCCCAGCATTTT
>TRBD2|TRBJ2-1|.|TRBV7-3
CASSSSLSGGARNEQFF
TGTGCCAGCAGCTCGTCTTTGAGCGGGGGGGCCAGAAATGAGCAGTTCTTC
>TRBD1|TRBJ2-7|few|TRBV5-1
CASSRRGQGTSYEQYF
TGCGCCAGCAGCCGCCGGGGACAGGGAACCTCCTACGAGCAGTACTTC
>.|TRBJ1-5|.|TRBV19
CASSSRVKDQPQHF
TGTGCCAGTAGCAGCAGGGTTAAGGATCAGCCCCAGCATTTT
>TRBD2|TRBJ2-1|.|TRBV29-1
CSVPPSGLDNEQFF
TGCAGCGTTCCTCCTAGCGGCCTTGACAATGAGCAGTTCTTC
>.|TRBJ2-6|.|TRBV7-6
CASSLIDGANVLTF
TGTGCCAGCAGCTTAATTGATGGGGCCAACGTCCTGACTTTC
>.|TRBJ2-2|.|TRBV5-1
CASSLRVQENTGELFF
TGCGCCAGCAGCTTGAGGGTACAGGAGAACACCGGGGAGCTGTTTTTT
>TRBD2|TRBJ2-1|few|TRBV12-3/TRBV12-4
CASSYIAGGPQFF
TGTGCCAGCAGTTATATAGCGGGAGGACCCCAGTTCTTC
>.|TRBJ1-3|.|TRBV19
CASSIGGSGNTIYF
TGTGCCAGTAGTATAGGTGGGAGTGGAAACACCATATATTTT
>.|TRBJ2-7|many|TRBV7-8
CASSLGTYEQYF
TGTGCCAGCAGCTTAGGGACCTACGAGCAGTACTTC
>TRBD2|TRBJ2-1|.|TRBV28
CASSLPGLADRNEQFF
TGTGCCAGCAGTCTACCGGGACTAGCGGACCGCAATGAGCAGTTCTTC
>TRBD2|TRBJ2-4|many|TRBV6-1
CASSEKGAGGEAKNIQYF
TGTGCCAGCAGTGAGAAAGGAGCCGGGGGGGAAGCCAAAAACATTCAGTACTTC
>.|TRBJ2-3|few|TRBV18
CASSRNSMTDTQYF
TGTGCCAGCTCCCGAAATAGCATGACAGATACGCAGTATTTT
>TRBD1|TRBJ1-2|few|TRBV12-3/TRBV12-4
CASSLAPPGQGTFYGYTF
TGTGCCAGCAGTTTAGCGCCCCCGGGACAGGGGACTTTCTATGGCTACACCTTC
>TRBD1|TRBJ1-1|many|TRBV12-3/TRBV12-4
CASSVTGGPRAFF
TGTGCCAGCAGCGTAACAGGGGGCCCTAGAGCTTTCTTT
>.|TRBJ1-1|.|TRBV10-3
CAIGKGAQNTEAFF
TGTGCCATCGGAAAGGGAGCACAGAACACTGAAGCTTTCTTT
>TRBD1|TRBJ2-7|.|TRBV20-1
CSAPDRLSYEQYF
TGCAGTGCTCCGGACAGGTTATCCTACGAGCAGTACTTC